The 24 T cell receptor beta chains below come from one sample, sequenced in a study of neurological immune-mediated disorders. Time point of the sample: longitudinal time-point 2. TCRdb used MiXCR to reprocess the 5' RACE reads, holding one entry per CDR3 protein. The sample yields approximately 89,000 distinct CDR3 sequences, approximately 13% seen once. The sequenced material came from PBMCs. The source is a female donor with HTLV-1-associated myelopathy (HAM/TSP).

This clonotype has ten or more counts. The genes are TRBV10-3 and TRBJ2-6; D not certain. Germline CDR1 is ENHRY and CDR2 is SYGVKD. Deletions cut 10 bases from V and 0 bases from J, with 19 bases between. The CDR3 spans 17 residues. The CDR3 coding sequence is TGTGCCACCCTACCCCAGGCCGGAAACTCTGGGGCCAACGTCCTGACTTTC. Its protein is CATLPQAGNSGANVLTF.

Ten or more counts support this clonotype. This chain joins TRBV5-1 and TRBJ2-1, with D tentatively TRBD2 (5 bases). V lost 4 bases, J lost 7 bases, and 18 bases lay in between. The CDR3 has 15 amino acids. Germline V lookup: CDR1 SGHRS, CDR2 YFSETQ. The CDR3 protein is CASSVGQGSWNEQFF. DNA for the CDR3: TGCGCCAGCAGCGTGGGCCAAGGGAGTTGGAATGAGCAGTTCTTC.

This clonotype was counted ten times or more. The gene calls are TRBV4-2 and TRBJ1-5; 9 bases agree with TRBD1. V was clipped by 0 bases and J by 3 bases; unmatched bases: 6. Germline V CDR1 and CDR2: LGHNA, YNFKEQ. The CDR3 is made up of 17 amino acids. In DNA, the CDR3 is TGTGCCAGCAGCCAAGATTTAGGGGACAGGGCCAATCAGCCCCAGCATTTT. Amino acid sequence: CASSQDLGDRANQPQHF.

The sample holds many counts of this clonotype. V is TRBV2 and J is TRBJ2-7; TRBD1 matches 8 bases. The CDR3 runs to 15 residues. Germline loops: CDR1 SNHLY, CDR2 FYNNEI. V trimming: 5 bases; J trimming: 4 bases; junction bases outside the gene matches: 10. For the CDR3, the DNA is TGTGCCAGCAGTCCCGTTGGACAGGGTAAATACGAGCAGTACTTC. This gives the protein CASSPVGQGKYEQYF.

The rearrangement links TRBV28 to TRBJ1-5; no firm D call. The germline CDR1 and CDR2 sequences are MDHEN and SYDVKM. The CDR3 runs 15 residues. Trimming removed 8 bases at V and 0 bases at J, with 14 bases between. The CDR3 DNA sequence: TGTGCCAGCGGTAGGCAACGGGCTAGCAATCAGCCCCAGCATTTT. The encoded protein is CASGRQRASNQPQHF.

This clonotype was seen repeatedly, ten times or more. The chain is built from TRBV7-2 and TRBJ2-1, with 8 positions matching TRBD1. V lost 5 bases and J lost 6; bases outside the gene matches: 18. Germline V gives CDR1 SGHTA, CDR2 FQGNSA. The CDR3 runs to 18 residues. This chain's CDR3 is CASSMGGLTGGRGNEQFF. For the CDR3, the DNA is TGTGCCAGCAGCATGGGGGGCTTAACAGGGGGTCGGGGCAATGAGCAGTTCTTC.

This clonotype was recorded many times. J is TRBJ1-1 and V is TRBV4-1, with a tentative D call TRBD1 (5 bases). This CDR3 has 17 residues. V was clipped by 1 base and J by 2 bases, with 17 bases between them. Per the germline V gene, CDR1 is MGHRA and CDR2 is YSYEKL. CDR3 in amino acids: CASSQVVFRGTNTEAFF. The CDR3 DNA sequence: TGCGCCAGCAGCCAAGTGGTCTTTAGGGGCACTAACACTGAAGCTTTCTTT.

The sample holds many counts of this clonotype. V usage is TRBV7-9 and J usage is TRBJ2-1; no clear D. The CDR3 length is 12 residues. The V and J ends lost 5 bases and 10 bases respectively, with 12 bases between them. CDR1 is SEHNR and CDR2 is FQNEAQ in the germline V gene (reference sequence). CDR3 bases: TGTGCCAGCAGCATATCTGGGGTAGAGCAGTTCTTC. Protein sequence: CASSISGVEQFF.

This clonotype was seen ten or more times. One junction end does not reproduce the germline sequence, and a read error may be involved. The chain uses TRBV15 and TRBJ2-2; no clear D gene. CDR3 size: 13 residues. CDR1 LNHNV and CDR2 YYDKDF come from the germline V gene (reference sequence). The CDR3: CATSMTESRELFF. The CDR3 coding sequence is TGTGCTACCAGCATGACGGAATCGAGGGAGCTGTTTTTT.

This clonotype was observed many times. This rearrangement joins TRBV14 to TRBJ2-5; 8 bases line up with TRBD1. CDR1 SGHDN and CDR2 FVKESK come from the germline V gene. The CDR3 loop spans 15 amino acids. J was trimmed by 3 bases and V by 4 bases; bases with no gene match: 7. CDR3 DNA: TGTGCCAGCAGCCGAGCTACAGGGGGGAAAGAGACCCAGTACTTC. Protein: CASSRATGGKETQYF.

This clonotype was seen repeatedly, ten times or more. The chain employs TRBV14 and TRBJ2-4, with D perhaps matching TRBD2 (6 bases). V lost 2 bases and J 0 bases, leaving 8 bases between the germline ends. The germline V gene has CDR1 SGHDN and CDR2 FVKESK. CDR3 length equals 15 residues. Here the CDR3 reads CASSQWGLAKNIQYF. The CDR3 DNA sequence: TGTGCCAGCAGCCAATGGGGACTAGCCAAAAACATTCAGTACTTC.

This clonotype was detected ten times or more. V is TRBV7-9 and J is TRBJ1-5; D uncertain. Germline lookup yields CDR1 SEHNR and CDR2 FQNEAQ (reference sequence). The CDR3 covers 14 residues. Trimming took off 1 base at V and 4 bases at J, with 8 bases between the two ends. CDR3 sequence reads: CASSLVGMNQPQHF. The CDR3 DNA is TGTGCCAGCAGCTTAGTCGGGATGAATCAGCCCCAGCATTTT.

This clonotype has at least ten counts. The chain employs TRBV4-1 and TRBJ1-5, with D unresolved. The CDR3 totals 15 residues. CDR1 and CDR2 from the germline V gene are MGHRA and YSYEKL. Trimming shortened V by 0 bases and J by 1 base, and 7 bases separated the two germline ends. The CDR3 loop is CASSQDSGSNQPQHF. The CDR3 DNA reads as TGCGCCAGCAGCCAAGATTCTGGAAGCAATCAGCCCCAGCATTTT.

This clonotype has ten or more counts. This rearrangement joins TRBV10-3 to TRBJ2-3, with D possibly TRBD1 on 6 matching bases. The length of the CDR3 is 13 residues. Germline values: CDR1 ENHRY, CDR2 SYGVKD. The V end was cut by 7 bases, the J end by 2 bases, with 10 bases between. The CDR3 reads CAIKGQFTDTQYF. DNA of the CDR3: TGTGCCATCAAAGGACAGTTCACAGATACGCAGTATTTT.

This clonotype was counted many times. The chain couples TRBV28 to TRBJ2-7; D may correspond to TRBD1 or TRBD2 (5 bases each). V lost 5 bases to trimming and J lost 7 bases, with 9 bases between them. Per the germline V gene, CDR1 is MDHEN and CDR2 is SYDVKM. This CDR3 region has 11 residues. The CDR3 here is CASSPWGEQYF. CDR3 in DNA: TGTGCCAGCAGTCCCTGGGGGGAGCAGTACTTC.

This clonotype was observed a few times. One junction end does not reproduce the germline sequence, and a read error may be involved. This sequence joins TRBV5-6 and TRBJ2-4; the match to TRBD2 covers 13 bases. Per germline, CDR1 SGHDT and CDR2 YYEEEE. This CDR3 is 14 amino acids long. The CDR3 region has the DNA TGTGCCAGCAGCCTGGGACTAGCGGGGCCGAAGGGGGACTTC. Residues: CASSLGLAGPKGDF.

In its sample, this clonotype was seen many times. J is TRBJ2-1 and V is TRBV20-1; the D gene could be TRBD1 or TRBD2 (5 bases each). The CDR3 contains 14 residues. Trimming left V 0 bases short and J 7 bases short, with 13 bases between. Germline CDR1 and CDR2: DFQATT and SNEGSKA (reference sequence). This chain's CDR3 is CSARDKGRLNEQFF. In DNA, the CDR3 is TGCAGTGCTAGAGATAAGGGGAGACTTAATGAGCAGTTCTTC.

Many counts were recorded for this clonotype. This chain connects TRBV3-1 to TRBJ1-5, with unresolved D. V lost 0 bases, J lost 7 bases, and 7 bases lay in between. CDR3 size: 13 residues. Germline assignment: CDR1 LGHDT and CDR2 YNNKEL (reference sequence). The CDR3 protein is CASSQDPRQPQHF. CDR3 nucleotide sequence: TGTGCCAGCAGCCAAGATCCCAGGCAGCCCCAGCATTTT.

This clonotype appeared many times. The rearrangement joins TRBV6-6 to TRBJ2-1; 11 positions match TRBD2. Germline V gene sequence: CDR1 MNHNY, CDR2 SVGAGI (reference sequence). With V trimmed by 6 bases and J by 0 bases, 10 bases remained unmatched. This CDR3 region has 18 residues. DNA for the CDR3: TGTGCCAGCAGCACACTAGCGGGGGCCCCCAGCTCCTACAATGAGCAGTTCTTC. Encoded protein: CASSTLAGAPSSYNEQFF.

This clonotype occurred many times. J is TRBJ2-7 and V is TRBV20-1; D not certain. This CDR3 contains 12 residues. The V end lost 3 bases, the J end lost 5 bases, and 11 bases lay between the germline ends. Germline V gene lookup returns CDR1 DFQATT and CDR2 SNEGSKA (reference sequence). CDR3 bases: TGCAGTGCTAGGGAAAACCAGCACGAGCAGTACTTC. This sequence encodes CSARENQHEQYF.

This clonotype was counted ten times or more. The V call is TRBV5-1, the J call TRBJ1-1, with D perhaps matching TRBD1 (6 bases). Germline assignment: CDR1 SGHRS and CDR2 YFSETQ. Trimming took off 5 bases at V and 0 bases at J, with 26 bases between the two ends. The CDR3 consists of 19 residues. As DNA, the CDR3 is TGCGCCAGCAGGACAGACAGGCCCTCCCCCGAGCGCCTGAACACTGAAGCTTTCTTT. Amino acids: CASRTDRPSPERLNTEAFF.

This clonotype was detected only once. J is TRBJ2-1 and V is TRBV20-1, with TRBD2 as a possible D gene (5 bases). Trimming cost V 4 bases and J 9 bases, with 22 bases left between them. This CDR3 spans 15 amino acids. The germline CDR1 and CDR2 sequences are DFQATT and SNEGSKA (reference sequence). The CDR3 DNA reads as TGCAGTGCTAAACGCCCGGGAAACCGGTGGGGTGAGCAGTTCTTC. Translation gives CSAKRPGNRWGEQFF.

This clonotype came up many times. This chain connects TRBV4-1 to TRBJ2-3; D gene ambiguous. This CDR3 is 13 amino acids long. V was clipped by 1 base and J by 5 bases, with 7 bases between them. The V gene's germline CDR1 is MGHRA and CDR2 YSYEKL. CDR3 sequence: CASSQVGRDTQYF. CDR3 nucleotides: TGCGCCAGCAGCCAAGTGGGAAGAGATACGCAGTATTTT.

This clonotype was counted at least ten times. J is TRBJ1-1 and V is TRBV18; a possible D gene is TRBD1 (5 bases). The germline gives CDR1 KGHSH, CDR2 LQKENI. CDR3 length equals 15 residues. V lost 2 bases, J lost 2 bases, and 12 bases lay in between. The DNA for the CDR3 is TGTGCCAGCTCACCATCCGCAGGGCACAACACTGAAGCTTTCTTT. This sequence encodes CASSPSAGHNTEAFF.